This TCR beta chain appears in the sequencing data of a study of T cell changes during pregnancy in multiple sclerosis. This table comes from immunoSEQ multiplex PCR, and its TCRdb copy is limited to in-frame clones, with some not included. The sample lists approximately 42,000 clones, around 84% occurring once. The CDR3 extends over 14 amino acids. Germline assignment: CDR1 SGHAT and CDR2 FQNNGV. V was shortened by 5 bases and J by 8 bases, with 18 bases between the two germline ends. Here the sequenced sample was CD4+ T cells from peripheral blood mononuclear cells, taken before pregnancy. The TCR was taken from a female donor with multiple sclerosis, enrolled in a pregnancy study. V is TRBV11-2 and J is TRBJ1-1; D is unresolved. The CDR3 spells CASSALRTPAEAFF. In nucleotides, the CDR3 is TGTGCCAGCAGCGCACTAAGGACTCCTGCAGAAGCTTTCTTT.